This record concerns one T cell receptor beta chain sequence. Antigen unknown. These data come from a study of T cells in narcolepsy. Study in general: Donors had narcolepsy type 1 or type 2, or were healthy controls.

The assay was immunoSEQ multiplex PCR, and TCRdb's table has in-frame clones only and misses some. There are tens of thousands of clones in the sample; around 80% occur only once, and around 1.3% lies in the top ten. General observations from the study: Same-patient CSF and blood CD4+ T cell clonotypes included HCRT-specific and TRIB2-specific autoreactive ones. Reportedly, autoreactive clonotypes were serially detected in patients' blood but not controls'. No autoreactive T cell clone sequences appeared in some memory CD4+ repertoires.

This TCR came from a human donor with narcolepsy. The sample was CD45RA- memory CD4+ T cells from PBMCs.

CDR3 sequence (DNA): TGTGCCAGCAGCCTCCTTAGCGGGGGGGCCTCCAATGAGCAGTTCTTC. Amino acid sequence: CASSLLSGGASNEQFF. The rearrangement joins TRBV7-9 to TRBJ2-1; 11 positions match TRBD2. CDR1 is SEHNR and CDR2 is FQNEAQ in the germline V gene (reference sequence). Unmatched junction bases numbered 9, after V lost 5 bases and J lost 6 bases. This CDR3 comprises 16 residues.